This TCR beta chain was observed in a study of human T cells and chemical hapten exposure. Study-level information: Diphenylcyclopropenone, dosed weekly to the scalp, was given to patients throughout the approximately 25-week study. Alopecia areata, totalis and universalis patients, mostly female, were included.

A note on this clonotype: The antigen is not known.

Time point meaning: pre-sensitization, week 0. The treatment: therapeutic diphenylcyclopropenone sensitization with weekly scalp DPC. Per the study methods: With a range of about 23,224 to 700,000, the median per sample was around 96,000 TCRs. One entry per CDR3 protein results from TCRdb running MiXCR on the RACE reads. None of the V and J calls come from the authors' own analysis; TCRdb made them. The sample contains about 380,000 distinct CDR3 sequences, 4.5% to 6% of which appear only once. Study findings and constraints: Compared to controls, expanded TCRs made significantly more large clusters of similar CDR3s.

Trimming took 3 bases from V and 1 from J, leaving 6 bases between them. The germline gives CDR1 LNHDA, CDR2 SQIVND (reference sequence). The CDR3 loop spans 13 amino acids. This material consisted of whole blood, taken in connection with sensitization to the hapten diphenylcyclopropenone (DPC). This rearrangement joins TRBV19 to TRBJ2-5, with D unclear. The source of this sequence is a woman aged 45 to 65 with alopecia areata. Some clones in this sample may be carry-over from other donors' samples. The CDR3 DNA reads TGTGCCAGTAGTATGGGTGGCCAAGAGACCCAGTACTTC. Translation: CASSMGGQETQYF.